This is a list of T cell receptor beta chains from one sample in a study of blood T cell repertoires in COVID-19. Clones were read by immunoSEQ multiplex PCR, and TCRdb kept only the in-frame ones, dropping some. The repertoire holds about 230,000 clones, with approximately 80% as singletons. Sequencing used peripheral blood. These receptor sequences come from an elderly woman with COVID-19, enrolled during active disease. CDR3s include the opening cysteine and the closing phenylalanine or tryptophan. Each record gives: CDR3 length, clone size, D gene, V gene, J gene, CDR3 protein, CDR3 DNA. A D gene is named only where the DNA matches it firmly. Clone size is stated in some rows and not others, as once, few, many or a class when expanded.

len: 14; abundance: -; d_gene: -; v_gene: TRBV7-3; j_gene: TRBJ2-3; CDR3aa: CASSLTGAADTQYF; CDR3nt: TGTGCCAGCAGCTTAACGGGAGCAGCAGATACGCAGTATTTT
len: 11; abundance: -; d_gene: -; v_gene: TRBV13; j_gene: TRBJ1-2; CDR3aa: CASAGGYGYTF; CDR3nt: TGTGCCAGCGCGGGAGGCTATGGCTACACCTTC
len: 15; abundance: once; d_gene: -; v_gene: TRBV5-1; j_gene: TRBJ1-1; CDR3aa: CASSSGVRGITEAFF; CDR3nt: TGCGCCAGCAGCAGTGGAGTTAGGGGGATCACTGAAGCTTTCTTT
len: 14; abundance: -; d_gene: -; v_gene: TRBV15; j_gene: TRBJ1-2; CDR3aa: CATSRDERNYGYTF; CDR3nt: TGTGCCACCAGCAGAGATGAGAGGAACTATGGCTACACCTTC
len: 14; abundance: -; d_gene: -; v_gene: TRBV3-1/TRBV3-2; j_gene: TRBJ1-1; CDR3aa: CASSLREGMTEAFF; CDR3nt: TGTGCCAGCAGCCTCAGGGAGGGAATGACTGAAGCTTTCTTT
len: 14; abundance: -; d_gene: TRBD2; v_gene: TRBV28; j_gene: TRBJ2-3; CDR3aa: CASSLAGGGDTQYF; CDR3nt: TGTGCCAGCAGTTTGGCGGGAGGTGGAGATACGCAGTATTTT
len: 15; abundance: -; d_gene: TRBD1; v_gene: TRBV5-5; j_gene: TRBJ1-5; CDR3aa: CASSRGTVNGQPQHF; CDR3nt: TGTGCCAGCAGCCGGGGGACAGTCAACGGTCAGCCCCAGCATTTT
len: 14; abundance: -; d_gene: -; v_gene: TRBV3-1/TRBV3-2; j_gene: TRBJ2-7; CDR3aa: CASSQWATFYEQYF; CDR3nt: TGTGCCAGCAGCCAATGGGCGACATTCTACGAGCAGTACTTC
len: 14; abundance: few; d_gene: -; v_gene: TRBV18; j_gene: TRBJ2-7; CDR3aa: CASSPGQGPYEQYF; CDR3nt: TGTGCCAGCTCACCGGGGCAGGGGCCCTACGAGCAGTACTTC
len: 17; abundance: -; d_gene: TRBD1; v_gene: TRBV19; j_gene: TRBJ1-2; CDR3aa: CASRTGTGGTSNYGYTF; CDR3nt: TGTGCCAGTAGAACCGGGACAGGGGGGACTTCCAACTATGGCTACACCTTC
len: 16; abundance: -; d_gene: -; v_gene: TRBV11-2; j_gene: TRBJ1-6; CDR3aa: CASSSRVETMGSPLHF; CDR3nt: TGTGCCAGCAGCTCTCGGGTGGAAACGATGGGTTCACCCCTCCACTTT
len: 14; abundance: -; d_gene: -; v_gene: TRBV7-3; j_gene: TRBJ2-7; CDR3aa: CASSARQMSYEQYF; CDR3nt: TGTGCCAGCAGCGCCAGACAGATGTCCTACGAGCAGTACTTC
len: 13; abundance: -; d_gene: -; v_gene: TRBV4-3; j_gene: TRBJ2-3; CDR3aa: CASSLSITDTQYF; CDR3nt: TGCGCCAGCAGCCTTTCTATCACAGATACGCAGTATTTT
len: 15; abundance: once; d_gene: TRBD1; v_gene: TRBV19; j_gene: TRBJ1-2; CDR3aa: CASSPQGGQAYGYTF; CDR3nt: TGTGCCAGTAGTCCCCAGGGGGGACAGGCCTATGGCTACACCTTC